The source of this TCR beta chain is a study of blood T cell repertoires in COVID-19. Overall study context: PBMCs, B-cell-depleted T cells, or T cells provided the cDNA or gDNA that made up the material.

Germline loops: CDR1 SGHNT, CDR2 YYREEE (reference sequence). V lost 0 bases to trimming and J lost 5 bases, with 11 bases between them. The length of the CDR3 is 14 residues. Here immunoSEQ multiplex PCR was the method, and the copy in TCRdb shows in-frame clones only, minus some. The table includes roughly 160,000 clones, around four fifths detected once. This clonotype was sampled from a woman in her fifties or sixties who had recovered from COVID-19. The sequenced sample consisted of PBMCs or T cells enriched from blood (not recorded which). This rearrangement joins TRBV5-4 to TRBJ1-2, with D tentatively TRBD1 (5 bases). CDR3 loop: CASSLVDKGYGYTF. In DNA, the CDR3 is TGTGCCAGCAGCTTGGTCGATAAGGGGTATGGCTACACCTTC.